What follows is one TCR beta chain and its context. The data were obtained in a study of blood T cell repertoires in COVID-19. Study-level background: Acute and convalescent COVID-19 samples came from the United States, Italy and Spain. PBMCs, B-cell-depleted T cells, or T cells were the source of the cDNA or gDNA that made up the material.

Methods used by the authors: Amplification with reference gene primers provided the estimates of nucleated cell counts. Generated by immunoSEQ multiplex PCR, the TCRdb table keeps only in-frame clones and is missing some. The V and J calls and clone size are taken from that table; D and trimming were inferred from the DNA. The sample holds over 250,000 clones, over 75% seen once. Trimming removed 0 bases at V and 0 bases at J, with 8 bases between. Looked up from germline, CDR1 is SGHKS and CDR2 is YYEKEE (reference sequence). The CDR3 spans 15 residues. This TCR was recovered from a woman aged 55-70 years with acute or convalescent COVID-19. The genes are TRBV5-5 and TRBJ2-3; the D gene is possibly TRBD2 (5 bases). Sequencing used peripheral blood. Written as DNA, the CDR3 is TGTGCCAGCAGCTTGGACGGGATAAGCACAGATACGCAGTATTTT. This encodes CASSLDGISTDTQYF.